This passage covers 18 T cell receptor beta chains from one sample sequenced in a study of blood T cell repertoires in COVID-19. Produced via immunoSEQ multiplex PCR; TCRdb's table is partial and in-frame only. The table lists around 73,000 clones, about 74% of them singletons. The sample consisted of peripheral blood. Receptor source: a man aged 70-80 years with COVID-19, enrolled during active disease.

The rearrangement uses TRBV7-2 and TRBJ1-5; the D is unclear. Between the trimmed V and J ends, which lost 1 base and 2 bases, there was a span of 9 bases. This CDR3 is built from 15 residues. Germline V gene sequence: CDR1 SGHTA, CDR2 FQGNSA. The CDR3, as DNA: TGTGCCAGCAGCTTAGGGGTAGCAGGCAATCAGCCCCAGCATTTT. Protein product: CASSLGVAGNQPQHF.

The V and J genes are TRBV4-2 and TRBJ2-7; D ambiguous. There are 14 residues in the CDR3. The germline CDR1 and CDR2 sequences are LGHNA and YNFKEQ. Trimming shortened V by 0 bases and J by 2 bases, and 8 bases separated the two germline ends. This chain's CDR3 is CASSQDWAAYEQYF. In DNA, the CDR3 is TGTGCCAGCAGCCAAGATTGGGCCGCCTACGAGCAGTACTTC.

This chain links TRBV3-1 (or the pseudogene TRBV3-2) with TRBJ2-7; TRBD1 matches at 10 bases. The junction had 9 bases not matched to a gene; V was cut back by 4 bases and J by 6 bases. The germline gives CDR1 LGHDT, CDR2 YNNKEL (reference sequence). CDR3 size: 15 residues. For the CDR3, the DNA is TGTGCCAGCAGCCCCGCCGGGACAGGGGTAGGCGAGCAGTACTTC. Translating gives CASSPAGTGVGEQYF.

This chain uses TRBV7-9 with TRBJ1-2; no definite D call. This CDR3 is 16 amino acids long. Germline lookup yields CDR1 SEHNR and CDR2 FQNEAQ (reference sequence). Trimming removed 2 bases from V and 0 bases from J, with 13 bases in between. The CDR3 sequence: CASSLFDFGTNYGYTF. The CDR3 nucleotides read TGTGCCAGCAGCTTATTTGACTTCGGGACTAACTATGGCTACACCTTC.

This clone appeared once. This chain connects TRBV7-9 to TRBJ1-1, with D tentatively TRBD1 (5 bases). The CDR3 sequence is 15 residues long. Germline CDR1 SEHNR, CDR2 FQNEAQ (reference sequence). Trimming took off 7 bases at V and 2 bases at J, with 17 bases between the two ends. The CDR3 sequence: CASTPLGGDNTEAFF. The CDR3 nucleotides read TGTGCCAGCACCCCGCTGGGGGGGGACAACACTGAAGCTTTCTTT.

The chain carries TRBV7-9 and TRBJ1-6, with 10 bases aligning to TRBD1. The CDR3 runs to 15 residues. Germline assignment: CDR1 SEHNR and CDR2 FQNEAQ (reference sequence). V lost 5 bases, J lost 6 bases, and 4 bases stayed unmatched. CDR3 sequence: CASSARDRGNSPLHF. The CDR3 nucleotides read TGTGCCAGCAGCGCCCGGGACAGGGGTAATTCACCCCTCCACTTT.

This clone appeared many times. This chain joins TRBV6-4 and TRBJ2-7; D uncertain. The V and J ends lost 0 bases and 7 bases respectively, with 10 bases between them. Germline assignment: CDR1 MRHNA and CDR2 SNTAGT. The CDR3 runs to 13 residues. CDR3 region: CASSDSASGEQYF. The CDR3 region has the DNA TGTGCCAGCAGTGACTCGGCCTCCGGGGAGCAGTACTTC.

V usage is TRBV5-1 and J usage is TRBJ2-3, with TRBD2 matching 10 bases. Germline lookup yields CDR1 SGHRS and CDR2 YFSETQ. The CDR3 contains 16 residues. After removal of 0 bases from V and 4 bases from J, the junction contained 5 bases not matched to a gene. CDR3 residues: CASSLASGRTADTQYF. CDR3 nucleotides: TGCGCCAGCAGCTTGGCTAGCGGGAGAACCGCAGATACGCAGTATTTT.

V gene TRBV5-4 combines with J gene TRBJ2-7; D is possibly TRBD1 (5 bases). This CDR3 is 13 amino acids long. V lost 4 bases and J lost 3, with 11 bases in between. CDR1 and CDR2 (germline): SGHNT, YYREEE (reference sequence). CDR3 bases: TGTGCCAGCAGCCAAGGACATCTCTACGAGCAGTACTTC. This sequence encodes CASSQGHLYEQYF.

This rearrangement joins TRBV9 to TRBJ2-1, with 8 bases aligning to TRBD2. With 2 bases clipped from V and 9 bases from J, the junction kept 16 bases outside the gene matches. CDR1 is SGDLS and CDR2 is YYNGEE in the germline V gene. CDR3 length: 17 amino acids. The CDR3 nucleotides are TGTGCCAGCAGCGTGTTTGCGGGAGGCCCCGCAGGAGGTGAGCAGTTCTTC. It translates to CASSVFAGGPAGGEQFF.

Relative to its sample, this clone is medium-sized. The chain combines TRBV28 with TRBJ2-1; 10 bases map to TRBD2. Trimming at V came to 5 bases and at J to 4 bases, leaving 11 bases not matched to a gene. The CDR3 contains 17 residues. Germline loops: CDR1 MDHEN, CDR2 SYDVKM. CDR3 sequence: CASSPIKAGGSYNEQFF. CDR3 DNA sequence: TGTGCCAGCAGTCCCATAAAAGCGGGAGGGTCGTACAATGAGCAGTTCTTC.

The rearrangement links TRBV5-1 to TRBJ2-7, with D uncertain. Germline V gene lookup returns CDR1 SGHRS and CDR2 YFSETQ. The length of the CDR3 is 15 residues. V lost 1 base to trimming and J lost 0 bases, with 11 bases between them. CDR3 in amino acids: CASSLLAVSSYEQYF. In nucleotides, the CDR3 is TGCGCCAGCAGCTTGCTGGCAGTAAGCTCCTACGAGCAGTACTTC.

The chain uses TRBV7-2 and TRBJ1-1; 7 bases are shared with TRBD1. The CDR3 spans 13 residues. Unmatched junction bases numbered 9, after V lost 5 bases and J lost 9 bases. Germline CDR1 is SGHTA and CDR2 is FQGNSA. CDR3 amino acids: CASSPRPGQQAFF. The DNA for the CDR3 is TGTGCCAGCAGCCCCCGACCGGGACAGCAAGCTTTCTTT.

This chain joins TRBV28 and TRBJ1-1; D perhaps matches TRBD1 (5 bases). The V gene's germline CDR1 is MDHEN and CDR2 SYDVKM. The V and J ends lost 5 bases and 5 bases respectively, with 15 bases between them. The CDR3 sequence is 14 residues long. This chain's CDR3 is CASSPTGGWTEAFF. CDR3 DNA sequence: TGTGCCAGCAGTCCGACGGGGGGTTGGACTGAAGCTTTCTTT.

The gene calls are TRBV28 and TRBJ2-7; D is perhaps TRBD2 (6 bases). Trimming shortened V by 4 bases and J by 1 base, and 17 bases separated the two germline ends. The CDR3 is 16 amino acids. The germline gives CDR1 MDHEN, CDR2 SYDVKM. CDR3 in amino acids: CASSYPTGLGSYEQYF. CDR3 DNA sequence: TGTGCCAGCAGTTACCCGACGGGACTGGGATCCTACGAGCAGTACTTC.

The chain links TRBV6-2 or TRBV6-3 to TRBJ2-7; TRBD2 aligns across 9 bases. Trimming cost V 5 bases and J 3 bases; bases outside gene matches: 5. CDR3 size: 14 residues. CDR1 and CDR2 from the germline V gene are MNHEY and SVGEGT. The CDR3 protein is CASSASGKLYEQYF. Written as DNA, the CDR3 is TGTGCCAGCAGTGCTAGCGGGAAACTCTACGAGCAGTACTTC.

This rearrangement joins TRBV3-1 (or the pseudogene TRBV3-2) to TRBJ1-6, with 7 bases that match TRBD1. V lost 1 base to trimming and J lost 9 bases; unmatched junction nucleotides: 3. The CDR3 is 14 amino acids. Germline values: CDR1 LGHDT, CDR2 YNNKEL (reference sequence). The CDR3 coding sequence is TGTGCCAGCAGCCAAGTTAGACAGGGTTCACCCCTCCACTTT. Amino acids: CASSQVRQGSPLHF.

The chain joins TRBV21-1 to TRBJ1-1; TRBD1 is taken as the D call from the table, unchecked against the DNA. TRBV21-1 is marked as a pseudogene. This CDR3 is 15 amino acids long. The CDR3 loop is CASSKAETVNTEAFF. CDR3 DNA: TGTGCCAGCAGCAAAGCAGAGACAGTGAACACTGAAGCTTTCTTT.